Below are 29 T cell receptor beta chains sequenced from a single sample in a study of human T cells and chemical hapten exposure. Via MiXCR, TCRdb re-called the RACE reads, giving one row per CDR3 protein. The table shows about 80,000 distinct CDR3 sequences, with around 13% occurring only once. The time point: pre-sensitization, week 0. Treatment given: therapeutic diphenylcyclopropenone sensitization with weekly scalp DPC. The sequences come from whole blood, collected in connection with sensitization to the hapten diphenylcyclopropenone (DPC). The source is a woman between 45 and 65 years old with alopecia areata. Some clones in this sample may be carry-over from other donors' samples.

In its sample, this clonotype was seen many times. The chain employs TRBV6-2 or TRBV6-3 and TRBJ1-1; D gene ambiguous. CDR3 length: 16 residues. CDR1 MNHEY and CDR2 SVGEGT come from the germline V gene. V was clipped by 6 bases and J by 4 bases, with 21 bases between them. CDR3 protein: CASSHPYTNRVTEAFF. The CDR3 coding sequence is TGTGCCAGCAGCCACCCCTATACCAATCGGGTCACTGAAGCTTTCTTT.

This chain connects TRBV7-9 to TRBJ2-3, with 15 bases aligning to TRBD2. CDR3 length: 17 amino acids. Germline assignment: CDR1 SEHNR and CDR2 FQNEAQ (reference sequence). V was pared by 5 bases and J by 6 bases, with 9 bases of the junction left unmatched. In DNA, the CDR3 is TGTGCCAGCAGCACCGGGACTAGCGGGAGGTTATTCGATACGCAGTATTTT. Its protein is CASSTGTSGRLFDTQYF.

V and J are TRBV6-6 and TRBJ1-1; TRBD1 might be the D (5 bases). CDR3 length: 14 amino acids. V dropped 1 base and J dropped 1 base, with 7 bases sitting between them. CDR1 and CDR2 from the germline V gene are MNHNY and SVGAGI (reference sequence). DNA of the CDR3: TGTGCCAGCAGTTACTGGGGGTCGAACACTGAAGCTTTCTTT. Its protein is CASSYWGSNTEAFF.

This chain links TRBV20-1 with TRBJ2-7, with 7 bases matching TRBD1. Germline V gene data show CDR1 as DFQATT and CDR2 as SNEGSKA (reference sequence). The CDR3 sequence is 15 residues long. V lost 0 bases, J lost 1 base, and 6 bases stayed unmatched. The chain's CDR3 is CSARDKAGGSYEQYF. The CDR3 coding sequence is TGCAGTGCTAGAGATAAGGCAGGGGGATCCTACGAGCAGTACTTC.

This clonotype has only a few counts. The chain combines TRBV6-6 with TRBJ1-1, with D hard to call. The CDR3 totals 14 residues. Germline loops: CDR1 MNHNY, CDR2 SVGAGI (reference sequence). V was clipped by 6 bases and J by 1 base, with 12 bases between them. DNA for the CDR3: TGTGCCAGCAGCACAAAGGGTTCGAACACTGAAGCTTTCTTT. Translating gives CASSTKGSNTEAFF.

This clonotype was seen repeatedly, ten times or more. The rearrangement uses TRBV30 and TRBJ1-5; a possible D gene is TRBD1 (5 bases). The germline V gene has CDR1 GTSNPN and CDR2 SVGIG (reference sequence). This CDR3 region has 15 residues. The V end lost 2 bases, the J end lost 2 bases, and 13 bases lay between the germline ends. The CDR3 spells CAWSLRAGGNQPQHF. The CDR3 region has the DNA TGTGCCTGGAGTCTTAGAGCGGGGGGCAATCAGCCCCAGCATTTT.

This clonotype was seen at least ten times. V and J are TRBV6-6 and TRBJ1-5; D is unclear. Germline V lookup: CDR1 MNHNY, CDR2 SVGAGI (reference sequence). The V end lost 5 bases, the J end lost 6 bases, and 11 bases lay between the germline ends. The CDR3 is 13 amino acids. CDR3 DNA sequence: TGTGCCAGCAGTCCCGCAGGATTTCAGCCCCAGCATTTT. Encoded protein: CASSPAGFQPQHF.

The chain uses TRBV2 and TRBJ2-7; tentatively, D is TRBD2 (6 bases). The CDR3 has 15 residues. Germline V gives CDR1 SNHLY, CDR2 FYNNEI. V was cut by 7 bases and J by 0 bases, with 16 bases left in between. The CDR3 bases are TGTGCCAGCACCCCCGGCGGGGTTCGCTCCTACGAGCAGTACTTC. Residues: CASTPGGVRSYEQYF.

This clonotype came up a few times. The gene calls are TRBV5-1 and TRBJ2-1, with TRBD1 matching 8 bases. From germline, CDR1 is SGHRS and CDR2 YFSETQ. J gave up 4 bases and V 0 bases, and 9 bases lay outside the gene matches. The CDR3 has 17 residues. CDR3 region: CASSLDFDRGLYNEQFF. The CDR3 bases are TGCGCCAGCAGCTTGGACTTCGACAGGGGATTGTACAATGAGCAGTTCTTC.

The sample holds many counts of this clonotype. CDR3 nucleotide sequence: TGTGCCAGCAGTTTAACAGGGGTAAAGACTGAAGCTTTCTTT. Its protein is CASSLTGVKTEAFF. The V and J genes are TRBV27 and TRBJ1-1, with TRBD1 matching 7 bases. CDR3 length equals 14 residues. CDR1 and CDR2 (germline): MNHEY, SMNVEV (reference sequence). The V segment lost 2 bases and the J segment 5 bases; nucleotides outside the gene matches: 5.

This clonotype was detected ten times or more. This chain links TRBV19 with TRBJ2-6; D tentatively fits TRBD1 or TRBD2 (6 bases each). Trimming pared 4 bases from V and 0 bases from J, leaving 7 bases between. CDR3 length equals 15 residues. From germline, CDR1 is LNHDA and CDR2 SQIVND (reference sequence). The CDR3 bases are TGTGCCAGTAGTACGGGGGCCTCTGGGGCCAACGTCCTGACTTTC. It is translated as CASSTGASGANVLTF. Together with reference TRBV19 and TRBJ2-6, the CDR3 gives the full variable domain: DGGITQSPKYLFRKEGQNVTLSCEQNLNHDAMYWYRQDPGQGLRLIYYSQIVNDFQKGDIAEGYSVSREKKESFPLTVTSAQKNPTAFYLCASSTGASGANVLTFGAGSRLTVL.

There are a few counts of this clonotype. The rearrangement uses TRBV6-5 and TRBJ2-2, with 9 positions matching TRBD2. This CDR3 contains 15 residues. Trimming removed 2 bases from V and 5 bases from J; junction bases left unmatched: 3. The germline gives CDR1 MNHEY, CDR2 SVGAGI. The CDR3 loop reads CASSYMTSGTGELFF. The CDR3 region has the DNA TGTGCCAGCAGTTACATGACTAGCGGAACCGGGGAGCTGTTTTTT.

The V gene is TRBV2, the J gene TRBJ2-3; D not certain. Trimming left V 3 bases short and J 6 bases short, with 7 bases between. Germline V gene lookup returns CDR1 SNHLY and CDR2 FYNNEI. This CDR3 region has 12 residues. The CDR3 DNA follows: TGTGCCAGCAGTGACAGGTTGGATACGCAGTATTTT. Translated: CASSDRLDTQYF.

The sample holds a few counts of this clonotype. CDR3 in DNA: TGTGCCTGGAGTGTTCAGGGTACCAATCAGCCCCAGCATTTT. Amino acid sequence: CAWSVQGTNQPQHF. The rearrangement links TRBV30 to TRBJ1-5; D might be TRBD1 (5 bases). CDR1 is GTSNPN and CDR2 is SVGIG in the germline V gene (reference sequence). CDR3 length: 14 residues. V lost 0 bases and J lost 3, with 9 bases in between. The full variable domain, with the rest looked up from reference TRBV30 and TRBJ1-5, is SQTIHQWPATLVQPVGSPLSLECTVEGTSNPNLYWYRQAAGRGLQLLFYSVGIGQISSEVPQNLSASRPQDRQFILSSKKLLLSDSGFYLCAWSVQGTNQPQHFGDGTRLSIL.

This clonotype has only a few counts. The chain combines TRBV29-1 with TRBJ2-3; D not resolved. The CDR3 is made up of 13 amino acids. V dropped 3 bases and J dropped 4 bases, with 11 bases sitting between them. Germline values: CDR1 SQVTM, CDR2 ANQGSEA. The CDR3: CSVDPFSPDTQYF. CDR3 sequence (DNA): TGCAGCGTTGACCCTTTTTCACCAGATACGCAGTATTTT.

Ten or more counts support this clonotype. This chain links TRBV11-2 with TRBJ2-7, with 12 nucleotides matching TRBD2. In germline, CDR1 is SGHAT, CDR2 FQNNGV. The CDR3 loop spans 16 amino acids. V trimming: 5 bases; J trimming: 5 bases; junction bases outside the gene matches: 10. The CDR3 region is CASSALLAGGSDEQYF. The CDR3 coding sequence is TGTGCCAGCAGCGCCTTACTAGCGGGAGGTTCGGACGAGCAGTACTTC. The whole variable domain, remainder taken from reference TRBV11-2 and TRBJ2-7, is EAGVAQSPRYKIIEKRQSVAFWCNPISGHATLYWYQQILGQGPKLLIQFQNNGVVDDSQLPKDRFSAERLKGVDSTLKIQPAKLEDSAVYLCASSALLAGGSDEQYFGPGTRLTVT.

CDR3 amino acids: CASSFRTGTGGYGNTIYF. Here the CDR3 DNA reads TGTGCCAGCAGCTTTCGAACCGGGACAGGGGGTTACGGAAACACCATATATTTT. This rearrangement joins TRBV7-2 to TRBJ1-3, with 11 bases matching TRBD1. The CDR3 spans 18 residues. The V and J ends lost 3 bases and 4 bases, in that order; junction bases with no gene match: 11. Germline V gene data show CDR1 as SGHTA and CDR2 as FQGNSA. The complete variable domain, with remaining parts taken from reference TRBV7-2 and TRBJ1-3, reads GAGVSQSPSNKVTEKGKDVELRCDPISGHTALYWYRQSLGQGLEFLIYFQGNSAPDKSGLPSDRFSAERTGGSVSTLTIQRTQQEDSAVYLCASSFRTGTGGYGNTIYFGEGSWLTVV.

The chain recombines TRBV3-1 with TRBJ1-6; 9 positions match TRBD1. The V gene's germline CDR1 is LGHDT and CDR2 YNNKEL (reference sequence). The CDR3 has 15 amino acids. J lost 10 bases, V lost 4 bases, and 8 bases had no gene match. The CDR3 loop reads CASSLRQGEGSPLHF. As DNA, the CDR3 is TGTGCCAGCAGCCTTCGACAGGGGGAGGGCTCACCCCTCCACTTT.

This clonotype appeared a few times. The chain joins TRBV4-1 to TRBJ2-7; the D gene is possibly TRBD2 (6 bases). In germline, CDR1 is MGHRA, CDR2 YSYEKL. V gave up 4 bases and J gave up 11 bases, with 24 bases separating them. The CDR3 consists of 15 residues. CDR3 loop: CASSLTLARREEEYF. In nucleotides, the CDR3 is TGCGCCAGCAGCCTCACACTAGCAAGGAGGGAGGAAGAGTACTTC.

The rearrangement links TRBV12-5 to TRBJ1-1, with D perhaps matching TRBD1 (5 bases). Per germline, CDR1 LGHNT and CDR2 FRNRAP. V lost 5 bases, J lost 2 bases, and 15 bases lay in between. This CDR3 is 15 amino acids long. CDR3 in amino acids: CASGPDRDQNTEAFF. For the CDR3, the DNA is TGTGCTAGTGGTCCTGACCGGGACCAAAACACTGAAGCTTTCTTT. Full variable domain (outside the CDR3, taken from reference TRBV12-5 and TRBJ1-1): DARVTQTPRHKVTEMGQEVTMRCQPILGHNTVFWYRQTMMQGLELLAYFRNRAPLDDSGMPKDRFSAEMPDATLATLKIQPSEPRDSAVYFCASGPDRDQNTEAFFGQGTRLTVV.

The chain joins TRBV6-5 to TRBJ1-6; TRBD1 might be the D (5 bases). The length of the CDR3 is 16 residues. Germline CDR1 is MNHEY and CDR2 is SVGAGI. V gave up 1 base and J gave up 5 bases, with 12 bases separating them. The CDR3 DNA sequence: TGTGCCAGCAGTTACTATCCGACAGTTAATAATTCACCCCTCCACTTT. It translates to CASSYYPTVNNSPLHF.

This clonotype was observed at least ten times. The chain uses TRBV7-2 and TRBJ2-2; no firm D call. This CDR3 contains 14 residues. V gave up 5 bases and J gave up 5 bases, with 12 bases separating them. The germline gives CDR1 SGHTA, CDR2 FQGNSA. The CDR3 spells CASSLKLGTGELFF. The DNA for the CDR3 is TGTGCCAGCAGCCTTAAACTGGGTACCGGGGAGCTGTTTTTT.

V usage is TRBV29-1 and J usage is TRBJ2-7; possible D gene TRBD2, 6 bases. The length of the CDR3 is 14 residues. V lost 4 bases to trimming and J lost 2 bases, with 15 bases between them. The V gene's germline CDR1 is SQVTM and CDR2 ANQGSEA. The CDR3 protein is CSVVWREGAYEQYF. The CDR3 nucleotides are TGCAGCGTTGTTTGGCGGGAAGGCGCCTACGAGCAGTACTTC.

The chain has TRBV10-3 and TRBJ2-7, with unresolved D. This CDR3 region has 11 residues. Germline values: CDR1 ENHRY, CDR2 SYGVKD. Trimming removed 2 bases at V and 5 bases at J, with 4 bases between. The CDR3 spells CAISETNEQYF. The CDR3, as DNA: TGTGCCATCAGTGAGACTAACGAGCAGTACTTC.

This clonotype came up many times. This chain links TRBV6-2 or TRBV6-3 with TRBJ1-1, with 9 bases aligning to TRBD1. The junction had 5 bases not matched to a gene; V was cut back by 6 bases and J by 0 bases. This CDR3 comprises 15 residues. Germline CDR1 MNHEY, CDR2 SVGEGT. The CDR3 reads CASRGQGPLNTEAFF. Written as DNA, the CDR3 is TGTGCCAGCAGGGGACAGGGTCCCCTGAACACTGAAGCTTTCTTT.

The chain uses TRBV11-2 and TRBJ2-4; D gene uncertain. The germline CDR1 and CDR2 sequences are SGHAT and FQNNGV. The CDR3 covers 16 residues. Trimming shortened V by 4 bases and J by 0 bases, and 13 bases separated the two germline ends. CDR3 loop: CASSSLLNLAKNIQYF. In DNA form, the CDR3 reads TGTGCCAGCAGCTCCTTGCTCAATCTAGCCAAAAACATTCAGTACTTC.

In its sample, this clonotype was seen a few times. The chain links TRBV20-1 to TRBJ2-5; no clear D gene. The CDR3 runs to 15 residues. Germline V lookup: CDR1 DFQATT, CDR2 SNEGSKA (reference sequence). Trimming pared 6 bases from V and 4 bases from J, leaving 21 bases between. DNA for the CDR3: TGCAGTGCCCTCCCCAGCCTAGTTACGGGAGAGACCCAGTACTTC. Its translation: CSALPSLVTGETQYF.

In its sample, this clonotype was seen many times. The CDR3 DNA follows: TGTGCCAGCAGCCCTGTTCCTTCTGAGACCCAGTACTTC. Its protein is CASSPVPSETQYF. V usage is TRBV5-4 and J usage is TRBJ2-5; no firm D call. Trimming pared 4 bases from V and 5 bases from J, leaving 12 bases between. The CDR3 extends over 13 amino acids. CDR1 and CDR2 (germline): SGHNT, YYREEE (reference sequence).

This clonotype showed up just a few times. This chain joins TRBV9 and TRBJ2-7; TRBD2 is a possible D gene (6 bases). Germline V gene sequence: CDR1 SGDLS, CDR2 YYNGEE. CDR3 length: 15 residues. The germline V and J ends were trimmed by 2 bases and 2 bases, with 14 bases remaining between them. CDR3: CASSVNSGEAYEQYF. DNA of the CDR3: TGTGCCAGCAGCGTCAATAGCGGAGAGGCCTACGAGCAGTACTTC.